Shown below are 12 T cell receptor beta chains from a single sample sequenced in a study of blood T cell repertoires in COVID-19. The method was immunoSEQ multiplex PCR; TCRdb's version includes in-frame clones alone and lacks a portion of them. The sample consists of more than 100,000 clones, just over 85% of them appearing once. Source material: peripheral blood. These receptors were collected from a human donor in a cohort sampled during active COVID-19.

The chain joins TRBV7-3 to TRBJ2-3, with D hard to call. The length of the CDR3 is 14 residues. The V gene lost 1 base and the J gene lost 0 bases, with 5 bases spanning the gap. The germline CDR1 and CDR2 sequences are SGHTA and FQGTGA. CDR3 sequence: CASSLRASTDTQYF. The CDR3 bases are TGTGCCAGCAGCTTAAGGGCCAGCACAGATACGCAGTATTTT.

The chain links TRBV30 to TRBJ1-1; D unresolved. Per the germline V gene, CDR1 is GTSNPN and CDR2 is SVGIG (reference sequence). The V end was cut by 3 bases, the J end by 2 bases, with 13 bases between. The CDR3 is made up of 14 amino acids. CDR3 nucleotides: TGTGCCTGGAGAGCGTTTTCGGGTAACACTGAAGCTTTCTTT. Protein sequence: CAWRAFSGNTEAFF.

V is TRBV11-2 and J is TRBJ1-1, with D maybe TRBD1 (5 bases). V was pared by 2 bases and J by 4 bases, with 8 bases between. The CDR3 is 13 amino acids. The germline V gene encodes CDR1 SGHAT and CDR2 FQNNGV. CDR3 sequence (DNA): TGTGCCAGCAGCTTACTGGGGGGCACTGAAGCTTTCTTT. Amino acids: CASSLLGGTEAFF.

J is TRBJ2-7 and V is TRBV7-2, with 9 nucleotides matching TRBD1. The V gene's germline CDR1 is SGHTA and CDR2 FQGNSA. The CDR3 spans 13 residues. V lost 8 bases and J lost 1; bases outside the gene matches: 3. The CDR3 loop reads CASRDRVSYEQYF. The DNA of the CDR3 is TGTGCCAGCCGGGACAGGGTATCCTACGAGCAGTACTTC. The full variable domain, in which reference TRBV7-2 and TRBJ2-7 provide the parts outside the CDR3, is GAGVSQSPSNKVTEKGKDVELRCDPISGHTALYWYRQSLGQGLEFLIYFQGNSAPDKSGLPSDRFSAERTGGSVSTLTIQRTQQEDSAVYLCASRDRVSYEQYFGPGTRLTVT.

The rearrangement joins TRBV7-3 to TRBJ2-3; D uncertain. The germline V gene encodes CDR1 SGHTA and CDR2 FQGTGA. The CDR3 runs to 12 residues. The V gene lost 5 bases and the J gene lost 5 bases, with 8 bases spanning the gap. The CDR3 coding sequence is TGTGCCAGCAGCAACCCGGGAGATACGCAGTATTTT. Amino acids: CASSNPGDTQYF.

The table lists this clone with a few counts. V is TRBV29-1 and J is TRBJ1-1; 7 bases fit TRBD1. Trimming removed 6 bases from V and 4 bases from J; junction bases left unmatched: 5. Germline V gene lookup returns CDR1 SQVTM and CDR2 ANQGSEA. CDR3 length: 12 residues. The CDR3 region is CSVATGFTEAFF. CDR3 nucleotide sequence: TGCAGCGTCGCGACAGGGTTCACTGAAGCTTTCTTT. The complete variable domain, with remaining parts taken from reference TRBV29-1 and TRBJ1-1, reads SAVISQKPSRDICQRGTSLTIQCQVDSQVTMMFWYRQQPGQSLTLIATANQGSEATYESGFVIDKFPISRPNLTFSTLTVSNMSPEDSSIYLCSVATGFTEAFFGQGTRLTVV.

DNA of the CDR3: TGCGCCAGCAGCTTGTCGAGTCTGGCCAGGGAAACTGAAGCTTTCTTT. The encoded protein is CASSLSSLARETEAFF. This rearrangement joins TRBV5-1 to TRBJ1-1, with a tentative D call TRBD1 (5 bases). The CDR3 sequence is 16 residues long. The V end lost 1 base, the J end lost 5 bases, and 18 bases lay between the germline ends. Per the germline V gene, CDR1 is SGHRS and CDR2 is YFSETQ.

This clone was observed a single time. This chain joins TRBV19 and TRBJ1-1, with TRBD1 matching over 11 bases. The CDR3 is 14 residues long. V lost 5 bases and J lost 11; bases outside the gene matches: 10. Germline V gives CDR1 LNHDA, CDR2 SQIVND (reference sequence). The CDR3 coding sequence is TGTGCCAGTAGTGGACAGGGGGCGCAGGTTAAGGCTTTCTTT. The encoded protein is CASSGQGAQVKAFF.

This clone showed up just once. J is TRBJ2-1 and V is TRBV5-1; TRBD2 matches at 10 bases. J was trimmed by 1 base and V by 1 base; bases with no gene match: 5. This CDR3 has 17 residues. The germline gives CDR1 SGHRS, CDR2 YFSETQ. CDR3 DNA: TGCGCCAGCAGCTTGCGGAGCGGGGGGGCATCCTACAATGAGCAGTTCTTC. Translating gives CASSLRSGGASYNEQFF.

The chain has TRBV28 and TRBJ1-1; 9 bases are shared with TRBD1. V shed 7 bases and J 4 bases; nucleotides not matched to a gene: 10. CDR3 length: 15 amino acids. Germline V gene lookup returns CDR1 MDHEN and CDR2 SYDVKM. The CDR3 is CASTILGQGSTEAFF. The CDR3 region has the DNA TGTGCCAGCACCATCCTCGGACAGGGGAGCACTGAAGCTTTCTTT.

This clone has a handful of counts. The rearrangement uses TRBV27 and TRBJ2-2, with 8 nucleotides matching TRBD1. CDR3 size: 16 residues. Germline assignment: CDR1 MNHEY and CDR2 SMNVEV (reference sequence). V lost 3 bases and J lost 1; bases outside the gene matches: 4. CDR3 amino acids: CASSFGGTGNTGELFF. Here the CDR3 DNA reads TGTGCCAGCAGTTTTGGGGGGACAGGGAACACCGGGGAGCTGTTTTTT.

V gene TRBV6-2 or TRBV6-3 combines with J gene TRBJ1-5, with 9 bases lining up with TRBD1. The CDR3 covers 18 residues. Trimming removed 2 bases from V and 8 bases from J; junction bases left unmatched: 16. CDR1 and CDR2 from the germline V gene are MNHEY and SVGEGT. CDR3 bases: TGTGCCAGCAGTTACCATGGACAGGGGTTATTGGGGAAGGAGCCCCAGCATTTT. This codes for CASSYHGQGLLGKEPQHF.